The sequence of this T cell receptor (beta chain) was determined in a study of T cells in Graves' hyperthyroidism and ophthalmopathy. Study background: Peripheral blood was collected at initial diagnosis, before any treatment. Broader study findings: Model predictions of ophthalmopathy came a median about six months before onset.

This clonotype was recorded many times. Its specificity is not known. Enrolled ophthalmopathy patients presented with a Clinical Activity Score of at least 3, a NOSPECS grade of at least 4, and disease duration under 3 months. V was pared by 4 bases and J by 0 bases, with 14 bases between. CDR3 length: 16 amino acids. CDR1 and CDR2 from the germline V gene are SGDLS and YYNGEE. The source material, RNA transcripts, was used to amplify TCR beta CDR3 regions. With the HTBI primer set, the TCR CDR3 went through a first round of RT-PCR. From the multiplex PCR reads, TCRdb called clonotypes with MiXCR, one entry per CDR3 protein. The sample holds about 300,000 distinct CDR3 sequences, about 19% seen once.

This receptor was taken from a man in his fifties or sixties with Graves' ophthalmopathy. The chain couples TRBV9 to TRBJ2-1; D remains ambiguous. What was sequenced was blood. CDR3 sequence reads: CASSSQAFSSYNEQFF. The DNA of the CDR3 is TGTGCCAGCAGCTCTCAAGCGTTTAGCTCCTACAATGAGCAGTTCTTC.